This section outlines one T cell receptor beta chain sequence together with its context. It has no known antigen specificity. The germline gene is not matched at one end of the junction; a read error may be the cause. Reading from cysteine to phenylalanine, the CDR3 counts 13 amino acids. The only DNA kept is the CDR3, 39 bases in frame from the first base. Stable hyperthyroidism was defined as no progression to ophthalmopathy within 18 months of follow-up. The hyperthyroidism patients were 18 to 65 years old and newly diagnosed, with a disease duration of less than 2 months. Patients were excluded if they had other autoimmune diseases, uncontrolled infections, pregnancy or lactation. Clinical symptoms, serum thyroxine, TRAb, thyroid ultrasound and orbital computed tomography formed the basis of the diagnosis. Ficoll-Paque density gradient centrifugation was used to isolate PBMCs from about 10 ml of fresh peripheral blood. Total RNA was extracted with Trizol reagent and quality-checked on an Agilent 2100 Bioanalyzer.

This sample stems from a study of Graves' ophthalmopathy and Graves' hyperthyroidism (dated by TCRdb to 2016 to 2019). Study-wide context: Peripheral blood was collected at initial diagnosis, before any treatment. The study used signatures of the TCR beta repertoire to tell Graves' ophthalmopathy apart from Graves' hyperthyroidism and to predict which patients would progress to ophthalmopathy. In total, approximately 130 blood samples were TCR-sequenced: around 42 ophthalmopathy, around 75 hyperthyroidism and 17 hyperthyroidism-to-ophthalmopathy patients. To explore V-J signatures that distinguish ophthalmopathy from hyperthyroidism, a discovery set of about a hundred patients was enrolled, made up of under 50 with ophthalmopathy and some 60 with stable hyperthyroidism. For independent validation, a separate cohort was made up of some 18 hyperthyroidism patients plus 17 patients who later progressed from hyperthyroidism to ophthalmopathy. In over 5 hyperthyroidism patients, the T-cell repertoires found in thyroid tissue were compared with those found in blood. Following sampling, methimazole starting at 30 mg daily was administered to hyperthyroidism patients, and high-dose intravenous methylprednisolone was administered to ophthalmopathy patients. The 95 to 100 discovery patients were randomly split 7:3 into training and test sets.

For repertoire sequencing, the TCR beta CDR3 regions were amplified from RNA transcripts. The first round was an RT-PCR using HTBI primers with the Qiagen OneStep RT-PCR kit, and this first round was followed by a second-round multiplex PCR, then size selection and purification. Libraries were sequenced on an Illumina HiSeq2000 using paired-end 100 bp reads. The authors' analysis ran thus. SOAPnuke was used to process the reads, removing any read that contained adapters or uncalled bases, had a mean Phred below 15, or lacked an exact match to the constant primer or identifier. High-quality paired reads were merged with COPE v1.2.5. Unique nucleotide sequences were defined as clonotypes and aligned to IMGT TRB V, D and J references using MiTCR v1.1. The analysis was limited to V-J combinations with a frequency above 0.0001, which together covered 99.2% of repertoires. A TCR clonal expansion and chaos score per V-J combination was defined as the ratio of F50 clonal expansion to chaos observed in the TCRdist matrix. Welch's t-statistics and random forest were used to reduce features to approximately 13 V-J combinations, which were fed into a naive Bayes classifier. Thyroid-blood repertoire similarity was quantified with the Morisita-Horn index. The public reads were reanalyzed by TCRdb: fastp trimming at Q25, MiXCR alignment, in-frame beta chains only. Each entry merges the rows of one CDR3 protein and shows their most common DNA and genes. These V and J calls derive from TCRdb rather than the authors' analysis. This sample gives 500,000 to 700,000 distinct CDR3 sequences in total; about 20% of them show up just once. Roughly 6.9% of the sample belongs to the ten largest clones.

What the research found in general, with its limitations: Among expanded thyroid clonotypes with frequency above 0.001, most also showed up in blood, which suggests that blood repertoires may reflect the thyroid immune response. In validation, the model predicted ophthalmopathy progression with about 70% sensitivity and 72.22% specificity; roughly 12 predicted patients were CT-confirmed with GO in a median of about 6.1 months. Ophthalmopathy was separated from stable hyperthyroidism by the 13-signature model with about 90% sensitivity and roughly 82% specificity in cross-validation and with 80%/75% in the test set. No statistical method was used to set the sample size in advance, and the investigators knew which group each participant was assigned to.

What was sequenced was peripheral blood. The receptor's source is a woman under 30 with stable Graves' hyperthyroidism. Some clones in this sample may be carry-over from other donors' samples. Donor details come from another sample of the same person, matched by shared clones. This receptor chain uses TRBV12-3 or TRBV12-4 and TRBJ1-5, with 8 central nucleotides matching TRBD1. The CDR3 protein is CASSDRGGQPQDF. In nucleotides, the sequence is TGTGCCAGCAGTGACAGGGGCGGGCAGCCCCAGGATTTT.